These 7 T cell receptor beta chains originate from one sample sequenced in a study of T cell repertoires in cytomegalovirus infection. No antigens are known for them. In TCRdb, the reads were re-called with MiXCR into one record per CDR3 protein. The table includes roughly 990,000 distinct CDR3 sequences, 25% to 40% detected once. The material was cultured CD8+ T cells from PBMCs, obtained from culture after CMV antigen stimulation. The receptors come from a human donor in good health (CMV status not recorded). Some clones in this sample may be carry-over from other donors' samples.

The gene calls are TRBV7-9 and TRBJ2-1, with TRBD1 matching over 9 bases. Germline assignment: CDR1 SEHNR and CDR2 FQNEAQ (reference sequence). The CDR3 consists of 18 residues. V was pared by 5 bases and J by 0 bases, with 11 bases of the junction left unmatched. The CDR3 sequence is CASSPRTGAGSSYNEQFF. CDR3 nucleotides: TGTGCCAGCAGCCCCCGGACAGGGGCCGGGAGCTCCTACAATGAGCAGTTCTTC.

This clonotype has a count of ten or more. J is TRBJ2-1 and V is TRBV7-6; D is uncertain. Germline-derived CDR1 and CDR2 are SGHVS and FNYEAQ. This CDR3 is built from 12 residues. V was pared by 5 bases and J by 7 bases, with 9 bases between. The DNA for the CDR3 is TGTGCCAGCAGCCCCGCGGTAAATGAGCAGTTCTTC. This sequence encodes CASSPAVNEQFF.

To note about this clonotype: Since the CDR3 does not end with the conserved phenylalanine or tryptophan, this likely comes from a read error. This chain links TRBV9 with TRBJ2-3, with D possibly matching TRBD2 (6 bases). Germline CDR1 is SGDLS and CDR2 is YYNGEE. V gave up 0 bases and J gave up 0 bases, with 11 bases separating them. CDR3 length: 16 amino acids. DNA for the CDR3: TGTGCCAGCAGCGTAGGACGGGGGTCGAGCACAGATACGCAGTATTAT. Its protein product is CASSVGRGSSTDTQYY.

The genes are TRBV4-1 and TRBJ2-7; D is ambiguous. The V end was cut by 0 bases, the J end by 3 bases, with 9 bases between. This CDR3 has 14 amino acids. Looked up from germline, CDR1 is MGHRA and CDR2 is YSYEKL. CDR3 sequence reads: CASSQDRTDYEQYF. The DNA for the CDR3 is TGCGCCAGCAGCCAAGATCGAACAGACTACGAGCAGTACTTC.

This clonotype was seen just once. The chain combines TRBV25-1 with TRBJ2-5; either TRBD1 or TRBD2 may fit D (6 bases each). The germline gives CDR1 MGHDK, CDR2 SYGVNS. The V gene lost 4 bases and the J gene lost 5 bases, with 14 bases spanning the gap. The CDR3 runs to 14 residues. The CDR3 region is CASSGGGRGETQYF. CDR3 coding DNA: TGTGCCAGCAGTGGAGGGGGGCGCGGGGAGACCCAGTACTTC.

Remarks on this clonotype: This may stem from a read error, because a much larger clone lies one nucleotide away. The chain joins TRBV6-2 or TRBV6-3 to TRBJ2-1, with a tentative D call TRBD2 (5 bases). Trimming removed 2 bases from V and 0 bases from J, with 5 bases in between. The germline V gene has CDR1 MNHEY and CDR2 SVGEGT. The CDR3 totals 14 residues. The CDR3 loop is CASSYAGSYNEQFF. The CDR3 DNA follows: TGTGCCAGCAGTTACGCGGGCTCCTACAATGAGCAGTTCTTC.

The rearrangement joins TRBV6-1 to TRBJ2-7; TRBD2 matches at 8 bases. Per the germline V gene, CDR1 is MNHNS and CDR2 is SASEGT. V shed 6 bases, J shed 6 bases, and the junction held 4 bases outside the gene matches. The CDR3 loop spans 12 amino acids. CDR3 DNA: TGTGCCAGCAGCAACGGGAGGGTCGAGCAGTACGTC. Translated, it gives CASSNGRVEQYV.